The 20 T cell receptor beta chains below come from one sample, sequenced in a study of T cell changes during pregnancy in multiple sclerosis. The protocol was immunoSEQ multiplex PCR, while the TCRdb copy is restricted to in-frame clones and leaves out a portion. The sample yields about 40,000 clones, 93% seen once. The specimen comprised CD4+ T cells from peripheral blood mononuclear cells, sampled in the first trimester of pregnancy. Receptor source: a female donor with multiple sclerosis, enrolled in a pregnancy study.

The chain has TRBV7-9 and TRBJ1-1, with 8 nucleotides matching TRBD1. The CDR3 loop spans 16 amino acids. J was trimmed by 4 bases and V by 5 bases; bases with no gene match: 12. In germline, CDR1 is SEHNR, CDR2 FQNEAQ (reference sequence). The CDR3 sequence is CASSIGQGTRGTEAFF. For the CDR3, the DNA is TGTGCCAGCAGCATCGGACAGGGAACCCGGGGCACTGAAGCTTTCTTT.

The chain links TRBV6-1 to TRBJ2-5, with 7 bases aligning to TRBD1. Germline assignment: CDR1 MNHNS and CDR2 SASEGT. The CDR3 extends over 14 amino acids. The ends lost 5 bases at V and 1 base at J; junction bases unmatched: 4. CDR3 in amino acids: CASSPRQGQETQYF. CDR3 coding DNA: TGTGCCAGCAGTCCACGACAGGGCCAAGAGACCCAGTACTTC.

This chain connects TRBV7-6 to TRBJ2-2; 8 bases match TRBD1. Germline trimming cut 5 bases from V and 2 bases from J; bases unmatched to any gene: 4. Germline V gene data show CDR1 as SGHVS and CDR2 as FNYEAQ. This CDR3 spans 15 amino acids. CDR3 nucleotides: TGTGCCAGCAGCCCCAGGGGGCCCAACACCGGGGAGCTGTTTTTT. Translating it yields CASSPRGPNTGELFF.

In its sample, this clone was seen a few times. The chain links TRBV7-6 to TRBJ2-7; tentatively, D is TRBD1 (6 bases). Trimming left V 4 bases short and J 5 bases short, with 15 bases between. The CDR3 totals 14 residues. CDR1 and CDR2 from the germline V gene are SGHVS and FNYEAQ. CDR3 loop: CASSSRDTGNEQYF. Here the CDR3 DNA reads TGTGCCAGCAGCTCCCGGGACACCGGGAACGAGCAGTACTTC. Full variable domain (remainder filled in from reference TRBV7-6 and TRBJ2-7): GAGVSQSPRYKVTKRGQDVALRCDPISGHVSLYWYRQALGQGPEFLTYFNYEAQQDKSGLPNDRFSAERPEGSISTLTIQRTEQRDSAMYRCASSSRDTGNEQYFGPGTRLTVT.

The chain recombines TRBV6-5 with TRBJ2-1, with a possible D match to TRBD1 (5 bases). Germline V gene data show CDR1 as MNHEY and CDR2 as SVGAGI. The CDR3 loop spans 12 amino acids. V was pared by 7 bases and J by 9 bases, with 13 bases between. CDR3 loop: CASKGLKSEQFF. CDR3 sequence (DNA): TGTGCCAGCAAGGGGTTGAAGAGTGAGCAGTTCTTC.

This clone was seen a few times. The CDR3 region has the DNA TGTGCCAGCAGCTTAGCGGGGACAGAGGTCGAGCAGTACTTC. Its protein product is CASSLAGTEVEQYF. The chain joins TRBV7-9 to TRBJ2-7; 7 bases align to TRBD1. The CDR3 is 14 amino acids. Germline assignment: CDR1 SEHNR and CDR2 FQNEAQ (reference sequence). Trimming at V came to 0 bases and at J to 6 bases, leaving 5 bases not matched to a gene.

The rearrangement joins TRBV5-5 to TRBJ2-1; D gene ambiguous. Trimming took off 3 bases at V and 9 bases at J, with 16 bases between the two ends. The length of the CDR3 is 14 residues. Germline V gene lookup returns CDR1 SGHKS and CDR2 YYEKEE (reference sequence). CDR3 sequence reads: CASSSLGSTSEQFF. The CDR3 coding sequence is TGTGCCAGCAGCTCGTTGGGCTCTACTTCTGAGCAGTTCTTC.

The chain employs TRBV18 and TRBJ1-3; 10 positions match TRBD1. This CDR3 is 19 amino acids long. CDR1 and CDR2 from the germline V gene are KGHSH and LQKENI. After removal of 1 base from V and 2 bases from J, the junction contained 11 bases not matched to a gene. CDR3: CASSPRVPGQGRTGNTIYF. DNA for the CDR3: TGTGCCAGCTCACCACGAGTCCCGGGACAGGGGAGAACTGGAAACACCATATATTTT.

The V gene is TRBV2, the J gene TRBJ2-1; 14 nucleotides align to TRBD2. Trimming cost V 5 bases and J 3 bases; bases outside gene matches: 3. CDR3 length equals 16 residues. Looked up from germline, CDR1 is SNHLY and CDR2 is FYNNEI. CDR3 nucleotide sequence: TGTGCCAGCAGTAGACTAGCGGGGGGGAGCTACAATGAGCAGTTCTTC. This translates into CASSRLAGGSYNEQFF.

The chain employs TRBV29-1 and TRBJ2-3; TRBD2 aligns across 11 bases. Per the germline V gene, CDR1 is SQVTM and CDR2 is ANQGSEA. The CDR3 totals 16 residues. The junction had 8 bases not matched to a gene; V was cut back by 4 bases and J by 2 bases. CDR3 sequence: CSVVAPTSGVTDTQYF. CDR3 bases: TGCAGCGTTGTGGCCCCGACTAGCGGGGTCACAGATACGCAGTATTTT.

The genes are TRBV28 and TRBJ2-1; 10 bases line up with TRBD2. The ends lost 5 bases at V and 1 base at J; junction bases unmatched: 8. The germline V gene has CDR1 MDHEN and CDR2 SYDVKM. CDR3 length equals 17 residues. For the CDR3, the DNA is TGTGCCAGCAGTCCGGCTAGCGGGAGTGGATCCTACAATGAGCAGTTCTTC. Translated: CASSPASGSGSYNEQFF.

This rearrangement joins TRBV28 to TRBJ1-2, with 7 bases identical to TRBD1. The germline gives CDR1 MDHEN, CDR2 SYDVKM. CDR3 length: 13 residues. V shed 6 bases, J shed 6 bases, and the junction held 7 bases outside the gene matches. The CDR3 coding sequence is TGTGCCAGCAGCCTGACAGGGAAGGATGGCTACACCTTC. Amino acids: CASSLTGKDGYTF.

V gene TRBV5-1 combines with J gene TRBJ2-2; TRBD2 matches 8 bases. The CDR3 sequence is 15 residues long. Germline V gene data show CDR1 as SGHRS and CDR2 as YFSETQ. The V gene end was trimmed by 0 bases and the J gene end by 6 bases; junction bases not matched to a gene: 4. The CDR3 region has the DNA TGCGCCAGCAGCTTGGGGACTAGCAACGCCGGGGAGCTGTTTTTT. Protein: CASSLGTSNAGELFF.

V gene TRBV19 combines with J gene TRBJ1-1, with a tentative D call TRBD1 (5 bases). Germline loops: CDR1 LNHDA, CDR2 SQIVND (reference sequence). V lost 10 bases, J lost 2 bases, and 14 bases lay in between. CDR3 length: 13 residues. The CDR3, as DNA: TGTGCCACTCAACGGGGGAGCAACACTGAAGCTTTCTTT. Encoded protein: CATQRGSNTEAFF.

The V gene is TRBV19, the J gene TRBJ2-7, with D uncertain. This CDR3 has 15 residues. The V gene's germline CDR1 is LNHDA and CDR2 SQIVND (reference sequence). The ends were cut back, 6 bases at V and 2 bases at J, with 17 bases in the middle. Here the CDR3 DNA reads TGTGCCAGTAGCCGTAGTTCTCGCGGAGCCTACGAGCAGTACTTC. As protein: CASSRSSRGAYEQYF.

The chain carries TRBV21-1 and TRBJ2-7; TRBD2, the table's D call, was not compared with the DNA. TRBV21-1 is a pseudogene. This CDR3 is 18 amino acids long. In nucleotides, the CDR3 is TGTGCCAGCAGCAATAGTTTGGATGAACTAGCGGGATCCTACGAGCAGTACTTC. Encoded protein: CASSNSLDELAGSYEQYF.

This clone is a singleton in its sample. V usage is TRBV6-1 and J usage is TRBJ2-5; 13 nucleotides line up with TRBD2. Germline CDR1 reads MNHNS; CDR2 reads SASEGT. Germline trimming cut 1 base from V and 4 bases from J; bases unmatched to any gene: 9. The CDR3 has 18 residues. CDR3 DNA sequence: TGTGCCAGCAGTGAAGAGCTGACGGGACTAGCGGGGAGAGAGACCCAGTACTTC. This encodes CASSEELTGLAGRETQYF.

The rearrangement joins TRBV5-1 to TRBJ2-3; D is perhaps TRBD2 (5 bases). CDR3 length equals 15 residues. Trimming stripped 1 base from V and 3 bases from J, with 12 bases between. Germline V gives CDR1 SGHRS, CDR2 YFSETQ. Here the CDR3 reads CASSLLPGLTDTQYF. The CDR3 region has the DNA TGCGCCAGCAGCTTGCTTCCGGGATTAACAGATACGCAGTATTTT.

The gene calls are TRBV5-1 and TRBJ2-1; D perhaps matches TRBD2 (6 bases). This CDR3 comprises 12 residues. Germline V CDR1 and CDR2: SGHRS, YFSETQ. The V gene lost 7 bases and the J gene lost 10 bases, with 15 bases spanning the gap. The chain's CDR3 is CASGFGGDEQFF. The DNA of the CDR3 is TGCGCCAGCGGATTTGGAGGGGACGAGCAGTTCTTC.

CDR3 region: CASSTPGGSTDTQYF. In DNA, the CDR3 is TGTGCCAGCAGCACTCCCGGGGGTAGCACAGATACGCAGTATTTT. V usage is TRBV6-5 and J usage is TRBJ2-3; D might be TRBD2 (6 bases). V was trimmed by 6 bases and J by 0 bases, leaving 13 bases between them. The CDR3 contains 15 residues. CDR1 is MNHEY, CDR2 SVGAGI, per germline.